The present entry profiles one T cell receptor (beta chain) with its context. The assay was immunoSEQ multiplex PCR, and TCRdb's table has in-frame clones only and misses some. Here the sample spans around 90,000 clones, about 90% being singletons. This entry is derived from a study of T cell responses to AZD1222 COVID-19 vaccine. Per germline, CDR1 SGHVS and CDR2 FQNEAQ. Trimming took off 5 bases at V and 9 bases at J, with 11 bases between the two ends. The CDR3 has 12 residues. The receptor was isolated from an adult in good health. This chain connects TRBV7-8 to TRBJ2-1; no reliable D call. The sample here was peripheral blood, taken on day 0 of MenACWY control vaccination. CDR3 amino acids: CASSPPTVEQFF. For the CDR3, the DNA is TGTGCCAGCAGCCCGCCGACGGTTGAGCAGTTCTTC.